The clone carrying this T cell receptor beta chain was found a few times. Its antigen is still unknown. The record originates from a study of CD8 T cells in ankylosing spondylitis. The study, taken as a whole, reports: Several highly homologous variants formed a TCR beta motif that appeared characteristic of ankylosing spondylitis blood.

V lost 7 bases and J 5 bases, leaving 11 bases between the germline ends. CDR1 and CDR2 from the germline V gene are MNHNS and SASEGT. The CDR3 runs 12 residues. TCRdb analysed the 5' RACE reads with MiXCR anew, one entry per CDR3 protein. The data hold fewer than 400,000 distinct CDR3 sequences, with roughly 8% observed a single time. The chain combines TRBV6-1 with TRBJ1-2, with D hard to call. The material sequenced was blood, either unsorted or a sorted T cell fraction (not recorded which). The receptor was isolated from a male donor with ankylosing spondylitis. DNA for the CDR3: TGTGCCAGCACTTCTACAGTGTATGGCTACACCTTC. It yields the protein CASTSTVYGYTF.